The text below deals with one T cell receptor (beta chain). Antigen: not known. This table comes from immunoSEQ multiplex PCR, and its TCRdb copy is limited to in-frame clones, with some not included. The sample includes roughly 170,000 clones, approximately 61% of them seen just once. The record originates from a study of shared clonotypes between healthy human individuals. This CDR3 is 14 amino acids long. CDR1 is SQVTM, CDR2 ANQGSEA, per germline. Trimming pared 4 bases from V and 0 bases from J, leaving 10 bases between. Overall study results and limits: Tissue TCR repertoires likely differ from these blood-only repertoires.

Material for sequencing was memory CD4+ T cells sorted from blood. Described subset: CD45RA-negative fraction. The source of this sequence is a man aged 25 to 40 in good health. This rearrangement joins TRBV29-1 to TRBJ2-1; D is perhaps TRBD2 (5 bases). The CDR3 DNA follows: TGCAGCGTTGTCCTAGCCAGCTCCTACAATGAGCAGTTCTTC. It codes for CSVVLASSYNEQFF.